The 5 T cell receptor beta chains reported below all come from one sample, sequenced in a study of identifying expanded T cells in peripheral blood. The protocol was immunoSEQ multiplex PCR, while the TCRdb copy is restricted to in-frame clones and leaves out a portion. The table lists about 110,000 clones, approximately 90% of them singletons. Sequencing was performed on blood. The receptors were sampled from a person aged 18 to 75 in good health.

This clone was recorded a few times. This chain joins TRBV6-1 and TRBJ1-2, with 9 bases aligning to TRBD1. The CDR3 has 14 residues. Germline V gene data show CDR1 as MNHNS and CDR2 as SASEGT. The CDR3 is CTSGRGQGLYGYTF. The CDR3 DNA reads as TGTACATCTGGTAGGGGACAGGGACTATATGGCTACACCTTC.

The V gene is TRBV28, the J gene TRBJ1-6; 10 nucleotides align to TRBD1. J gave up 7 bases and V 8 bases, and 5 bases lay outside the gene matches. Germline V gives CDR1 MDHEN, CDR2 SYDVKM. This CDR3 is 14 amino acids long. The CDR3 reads CASAPGQGNSPLHF. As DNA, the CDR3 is TGTGCCAGCGCCCCGGGACAGGGGAATTCACCCCTCCACTTT.

The CDR3 DNA follows: TGTGCCAGCAGCCCCGACAGGGCTAATCAGCCCCAGCATTTT. This codes for CASSPDRANQPQHF. V gene TRBV6-5 combines with J gene TRBJ1-5, with 7 bases matching TRBD1. With 6 bases clipped from V and 4 bases from J, the junction kept 6 bases outside the gene matches. CDR3 size: 14 residues. The V gene's germline CDR1 is MNHEY and CDR2 SVGAGI.

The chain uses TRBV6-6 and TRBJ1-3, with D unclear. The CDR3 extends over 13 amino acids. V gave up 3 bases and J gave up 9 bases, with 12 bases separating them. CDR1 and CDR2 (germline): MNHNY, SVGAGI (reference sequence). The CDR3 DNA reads TGTGCCAGCAGTTATGACACCCGGGGCACCATATATTTT. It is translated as CASSYDTRGTIYF.

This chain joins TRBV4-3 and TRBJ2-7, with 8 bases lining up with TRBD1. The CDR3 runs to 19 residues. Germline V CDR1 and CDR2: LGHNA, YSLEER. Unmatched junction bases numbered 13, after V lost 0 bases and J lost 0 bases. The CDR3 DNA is TGCGCCAGCAGCCAAGATGGGCCAAGGGGACAGGATACCTCCTACGAGCAGTACTTC. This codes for CASSQDGPRGQDTSYEQYF.